This entry features one T cell receptor (beta chain) sequence. Trimming pared 1 base from V and 4 bases from J, leaving 13 bases between. The CDR3 is made up of 15 amino acids. Germline V gives CDR1 SEHNR, CDR2 FQNEAQ (reference sequence). The sample belongs to a study of shared clonotypes between healthy human individuals. Repertoires were generated with immunoSEQ multiplex PCR, while TCRdb's copy carries only in-frame clones and drops some. This sample has 2 million to 3 million clones; approximately 94% occur once, and the top ten carry approximately 0.35%. The chain uses TRBV7-9 and TRBJ1-1, with D tentatively TRBD1 (5 bases). Sequenced: naive CD4+ T cells from PBMCs. Subset denoted: CD45RA+ positively selected. The receptor's source is a man younger than 30 in good health. Some clones in this sample may be carry-over from other donors' samples. The CDR3 nucleotides read TGTGCCAGCAGCTTAGGTGCGGGTGGGGCCACTGAAGCTTTCTTT. The encoded protein is CASSLGAGGATEAFF.